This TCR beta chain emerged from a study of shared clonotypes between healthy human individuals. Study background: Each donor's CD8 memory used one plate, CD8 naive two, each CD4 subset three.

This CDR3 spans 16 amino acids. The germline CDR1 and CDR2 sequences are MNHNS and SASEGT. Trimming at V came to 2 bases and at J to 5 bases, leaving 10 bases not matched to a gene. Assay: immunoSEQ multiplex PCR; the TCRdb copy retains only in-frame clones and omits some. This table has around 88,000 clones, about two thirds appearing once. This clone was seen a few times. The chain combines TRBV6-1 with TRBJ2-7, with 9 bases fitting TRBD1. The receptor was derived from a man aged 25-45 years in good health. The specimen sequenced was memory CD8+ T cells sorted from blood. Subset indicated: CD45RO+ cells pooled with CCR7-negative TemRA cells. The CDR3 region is CASSESAGTGSDEQYF. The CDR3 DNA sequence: TGTGCCAGCAGTGAAAGTGCGGGGACAGGGAGTGACGAGCAGTACTTC.